This T cell receptor beta chain is from a study of blood T cell repertoires in COVID-19 (dated by TCRdb to 2018 to 2021). For the wider study: Collaborator samples came from the United States, Italy and Spain and covered acute and convalescent phases of COVID-19. A freely available public database, intended as a resource for researchers studying the immune response to SARS-CoV-2, is where the repertoires were released. The prospective study material was composed of cDNA or gDNA derived from T cells, B-cell-depleted T cells, or PBMCs. Deeply sampled blood TCRbeta repertoires from subjects exposed to, actively infected with, or recovered from COVID-19 were included in the dataset. The samples were drawn from two sources: the first 160 participants of the ongoing ImmuneRACE study, and 950 to 1,500 subjects contributed by 6 global collaborators. Nearly every sample came with metadata listing a de-identified subject ID, COVID-19 status, age in years and sex. Where available, HLA class I and class II types were taken from metadata supplied by the sample provider and were not determined by assay-based typing.

CDR3 length: 14 amino acids, cysteine to phenylalanine. The kept DNA is CDR3 alone, 42 bases in frame from the first base. Trimming leaves V shorter by 4 bases and J shorter by 5 bases, with the junction holding 3 bases beyond the gene matches. Looking up the germline V gene yields CDR1 SGHRS and CDR2 YFSETQ. The immunoSEQ Assay, a bias-controlled multiplex PCR, was used to amplify TCRbeta CDR3 regions from genomic DNA. In the authors' own workflow: The number of nucleated cells in each sample was estimated from the amplification of reference gene primers within the assay. Sequence reads were collapsed and filtered to measure the absolute abundance of every unique TCRbeta CDR3 rearrangement. For each sample, productive Simpson clonality was calculated as the square root of Simpson's diversity index over productive rearrangements. Entries here come from immuneACCESS through TCRdb and include only in-frame sequences with V and J called. Some clones fail to appear in such tables; in the studies checked, an unresolved V gene covers under half of the shortfall, and the cause of the remainder is unknown. D and trimming were read from the DNA, whereas the V and J calls and clone size are those reported in that table. The sample records 130,000 to 150,000 clones, 85% of which are singletons. The top ten clonotypes cover about 3% of the sample.

Whole blood was collected in K2EDTA tubes by collaborating institutions according to the institutions' own protocols. For TCRbeta analysis, collaborators shipped samples in one of three forms: frozen whole blood, isolated PBMCs, or DNA extracted from either of those sample types. For this clone: It lacks a known antigen. No much larger clone is present one base from it, and per-base qualities are unavailable.

Findings and caveats that apply to the study as a whole: How much clinical and demographic metadata was included differed by source and by participant, and the metadata was provided uncurated.

The receptor comes from a woman aged 40 to 50 with active or convalescent COVID-19. Sequencing was done on a sample of peripheral blood. Recombination linked TRBV5-1 to TRBJ1-2; TRBD1 matches 12 bases in the middle. CDR3 reads: CASSGTGGVYGYTF. The base sequence is TGCGCCAGCAGCGGGACAGGGGGCGTATATGGCTACACCTTC.